The 2 T cell receptor beta chains below all came from one sample that was sequenced in a study of shared clonotypes between healthy human individuals. Using immunoSEQ multiplex PCR, the repertoire was profiled, and TCRdb retains in-frame clones only, with some absent. The profile covers about 490,000 clones, with roughly 80% appearing a single time and approximately 12% taken by the ten largest. The sequenced sample consisted of PBMCs. These receptors were taken from a woman in her thirties or forties in good health. Some clones in this sample may be carry-over from other donors' samples.

The chain links TRBV5-5 to TRBJ1-1; TRBD1 is a possible D gene (5 bases). The length of the CDR3 is 17 residues. V shed 4 bases and J shed 1 base, with 20 bases lying between them. Per germline, CDR1 SGHKS and CDR2 YYEKEE (reference sequence). For the CDR3, the DNA is TGTGCCAGCAGCCCCCAGGGCGCGGGACCCACGAACACTGAAGCTTTCTTT. Amino acid sequence: CASSPQGAGPTNTEAFF.

CDR3 in DNA: TGCGCCAGCAGTGAGTATGGCTTGCCCCTCAATGAGCAGTTCTTC. Protein sequence: CASSEYGLPLNEQFF. This chain links TRBV10-1 with TRBJ2-1; D gene uncertain. This CDR3 is 15 amino acids long. V shed 1 base and J shed 6 bases, with 13 bases lying between them. Germline lookup yields CDR1 WNHNN and CDR2 SYGVQD (reference sequence).